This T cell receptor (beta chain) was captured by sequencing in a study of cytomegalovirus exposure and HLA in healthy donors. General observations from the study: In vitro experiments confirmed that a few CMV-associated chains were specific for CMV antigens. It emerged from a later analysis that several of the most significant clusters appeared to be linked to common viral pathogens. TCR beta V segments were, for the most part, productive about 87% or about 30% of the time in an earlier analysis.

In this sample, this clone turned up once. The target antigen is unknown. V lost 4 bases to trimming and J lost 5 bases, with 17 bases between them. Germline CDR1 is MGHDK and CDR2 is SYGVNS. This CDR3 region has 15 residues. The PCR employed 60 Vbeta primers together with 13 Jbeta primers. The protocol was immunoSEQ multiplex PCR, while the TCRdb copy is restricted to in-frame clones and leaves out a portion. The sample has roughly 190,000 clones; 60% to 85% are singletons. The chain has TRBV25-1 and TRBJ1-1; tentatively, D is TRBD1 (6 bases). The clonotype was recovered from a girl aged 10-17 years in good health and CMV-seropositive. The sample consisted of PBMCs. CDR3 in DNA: TGTGCCAGCAGTGCAGCGACAGGCCGGTGGACTGAAGCTTTCTTT. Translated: CASSAATGRWTEAFF.